This TCR beta chain derives from a study of blood T cell repertoires in COVID-19. In the study overall: Whether acute or convalescent, the COVID-19 samples came from the United States, Italy and Spain. In each case, the material was cDNA or gDNA derived from T cells, B-cell-depleted T cells, or PBMCs.

This clone was picked up one time. Here immunoSEQ multiplex PCR was the method, and the copy in TCRdb shows in-frame clones only, minus some. The table includes 150,000 to 200,000 clones, approximately 86% detected once. The germline V gene has CDR1 SGDLS and CDR2 YYNGEE. Trimming stripped 0 bases from V and 3 bases from J, with 10 bases between. This CDR3 has 14 amino acids. The rearrangement uses TRBV9 and TRBJ2-7; possibly TRBD2 for D (5 bases). This TCR was recovered from a man between 18 and 35 years old with acute or convalescent COVID-19. Sequenced input: peripheral blood. CDR3 sequence: CASSVDGVGYEQYF. As DNA, the CDR3 is TGTGCCAGCAGCGTAGACGGGGTGGGCTACGAGCAGTACTTC.